These T cell receptor beta chains were read from a single sample in a study of T-cell reconstitution after alpha-beta-depleted transplantation in children. From the PCR reads, TCRdb called clonotypes with MiXCR, one entry per CDR3 protein. The data show some 490,000 distinct CDR3 sequences, 9.5% to 15% seen once. Specimen: PBMCs from the stem cell graft donor, collected from the stem cell graft. Receptors originate from a human donor who donated a stem cell graft to a child with combined immunodeficiency. The CDR3 runs from the conserved cysteine through the conserved F or W. A D gene is named only where the DNA matches it firmly. Clone size is not always given. Where it is, it says once, few, many or a class for expanded clones.

v_call	j_call	d_call	clone_size	cdr3_length	cdr3_aa	cdr3_nt
TRBV11-2	TRBJ2-1	TRBD2	.	13	CASSLMPRLAQFF	TGTGCCAGCAGCTTAATGCCTCGACTAGCGCAGTTCTTC
TRBV24-1	TRBJ2-1	.	many	15	CATSDLNRDVNEQFF	TGTGCCACCAGTGATTTGAATAGGGATGTCAATGAGCAGTTCTTC
TRBV19	TRBJ2-7	TRBD2	few	16	CASRTSGTSGVYEQYF	TGTGCCAGTAGGACCTCCGGGACTAGTGGGGTTTACGAGCAGTACTTC
TRBV12-3/TRBV12-4	TRBJ2-2	.	many	14	CASSFDLDTGELFF	TGTGCCAGCAGTTTTGACTTAGACACCGGGGAGCTGTTTTTT
TRBV29-1	TRBJ2-5	.	few	13	CSAEDLSGQTQYF	TGCAGCGCAGAGGACTTATCGGGGCAGACCCAGTACTTC
TRBV10-3	TRBJ1-5	TRBD1	few	15	CAISESQGGGQPQHF	TGTGCCATCAGTGAAAGCCAGGGGGGGGGCCAGCCCCAGCATTTT
TRBV12-3/TRBV12-4	TRBJ1-4	.	few	14	CASNGPGAVEKLFF	TGTGCCAGCAATGGTCCGGGGGCAGTCGAAAAACTGTTTTTT
TRBV20-1	TRBJ2-3	TRBD2	.	15	CSALGLAGTTDTQYF	TGCAGTGCTCTGGGACTAGCGGGGACCACAGATACGCAGTATTTT
TRBV5-1	TRBJ2-2	.	few	17	CASSYGNRALNTGELFF	TGCGCCAGCAGCTACGGAAATCGGGCTCTGAACACCGGGGAGCTGTTTTTT
TRBV15	TRBJ1-5	TRBD1	.	18	CATSRDWSLDRTNQPQHF	TGTGCCACCAGCAGAGATTGGAGTCTGGACAGGACGAATCAGCCCCAGCATTTT
TRBV7-2	TRBJ2-7	TRBD1	many	15	CASSLDGRGLDEQYF	TGTGCCAGCAGCTTAGACGGCAGGGGGCTCGACGAGCAGTACTTC
TRBV29-1	TRBJ2-3	TRBD2	.	19	CSVTNPLIRTSGRTDTQYF	TGCAGCGTTACCAACCCACTCATACGGACTAGCGGGAGAACAGATACGCAGTATTTT
TRBV12-3/TRBV12-4	TRBJ2-7	.	few	15	CASSLGGGEFYEQYF	TGTGCCAGCAGTTTAGGGGGTGGGGAATTCTACGAGCAGTACTTC
TRBV4-3	TRBJ2-1	.	few	15	CASSQDGDGINEQFF	TGCGCCAGCAGCCAAGACGGTGACGGAATCAATGAGCAGTTCTTC
TRBV20-1	TRBJ2-7	TRBD2	.	14	CSASSGSMPYEQYF	TGCAGTGCATCTAGCGGGAGTATGCCCTACGAGCAGTACTTC
TRBV5-5	TRBJ2-5	.	many	16	CASSLRGSVGQETQYF	TGTGCCAGCAGCTTGAGAGGGTCGGTGGGGCAAGAGACCCAGTACTTC
TRBV6-2/TRBV6-3	TRBJ2-1	TRBD2	many	14	CASSSLAGFNEQFF	TGTGCCAGCAGTTCACTAGCGGGGTTCAATGAGCAGTTCTTC
TRBV7-9	TRBJ1-5	TRBD1	.	16	CASSLYPDRLYQPQHF	TGTGCCAGCAGCTTATACCCGGACAGGCTTTATCAGCCCCAGCATTTT
TRBV24-1	TRBJ2-7	.	many	14	CATSRDARSYEQYF	TGTGCCACCAGTCGGGACGCACGCTCCTACGAGCAGTACTTC
TRBV29-1	TRBJ2-7	.	.	11	CSVVGTHEQYF	TGCAGCGTTGTCGGCACCCACGAGCAGTACTTC
TRBV10-3	TRBJ2-7	TRBD1	many	14	CAIIPGQGDYEQYF	TGTGCCATCATCCCGGGACAGGGGGACTACGAGCAGTACTTC
TRBV21-1	TRBJ2-3	.	many	19	CASSPRPGTSGGFTDTQYF	TGTGCCAGCAGCCCCCGTCCCGGGACTAGCGGGGGATTCACAGATACGCAGTATTTT
TRBV6-1	TRBJ2-2	.	many	16	CASSEAQGASFAELFF	TGTGCCAGCAGTGAAGCACAAGGGGCTAGTTTCGCGGAGCTGTTTTTT
TRBV20-1	TRBJ2-1	TRBD1	.	14	CSAATGGFDNEQFF	TGCAGTGCTGCGACAGGGGGCTTCGACAATGAGCAGTTCTTC
TRBV7-9	TRBJ2-7	.	few	14	CASSSSGQSYEQYF	TGTGCCAGCAGCTCTAGTGGACAAAGCTACGAGCAGTACTTC
TRBV4-3	TRBJ1-2	.	.	14	CASSLTYLAEGYTF	TGCGCCAGCAGCCTGACATACCTTGCGGAAGGCTACACCTTC
TRBV18	TRBJ2-4	TRBD2	.	16	CASSPLGLTVLNIQYF	TGTGCCAGCTCACCTTTGGGACTAACAGTGTTAAACATTCAGTACTTC
TRBV27	TRBJ2-6	.	many	15	CASSLTLAGANVLTF	TGTGCCAGCAGTTTAACGTTAGCTGGGGCCAACGTCCTGACTTTC
TRBV5-1	TRBJ2-7	TRBD2	.	15	CASSLGVAGGYEQYF	TGCGCCAGCAGCTTGGGTGTGGCGGGAGGCTACGAGCAGTACTTC